This paragraph reports one TCR beta chain. The sample belongs to a study of T cells in Graves' hyperthyroidism and ophthalmopathy. V dropped 3 bases and J dropped 3; count of bases not matched to a gene: 11. In germline, CDR1 is KGHSY, CDR2 FQNENV. This CDR3 region has 17 residues. Stable Graves' hyperthyroidism denoted no ophthalmopathy progression over 18 months. Patients having uncontrolled infection, another autoimmune disease, pregnancy or lactation were not included. Amplification of TCR beta CDR3 regions used RNA as the template. With the HTBI primer set, the TCR CDR3 went through a first round of RT-PCR. TCRdb redid the calling of the multiplex PCR reads with MiXCR, one entry per CDR3 protein. The data show hundreds of thousands of distinct CDR3 sequences, approximately 40% seen once.

This receptor was taken from a man aged 18 to 29 with Graves' hyperthyroidism. The rearrangement links TRBV16 to TRBJ2-7; 10 bases are shared with TRBD1. The sample was blood. The CDR3 protein is CASSHSHPGTGDYEQYF. CDR3 DNA sequence: TGTGCCAGCAGCCATTCACATCCCGGGACAGGGGACTACGAGCAGTACTTC.